The clone carrying this T cell receptor (beta chain) was seen a handful of times. No antigen is known for it. This sample was included in a study of vaccination and CD4 T cells after COVID-19. Across the whole study: Blood was drawn a median around 66 days post second dose, range 14 to 241.

This sample's treatment: approximately 9-day PBMC culture with coronavirus spike peptide pools or control peptides (ViraFEST assay). PCR positivity was dated March to December 2020, before US Alpha, Beta and Delta variants. Each well held a few million PBMCs in IL-2 (around 10 IU/ml) medium with roughly 11 ug/ml peptide pools. The CDR3 is 15 residues long. CDR1 is SNHLY and CDR2 is FYNNEI in the germline V gene. The ends were cut back, 8 bases at V and 4 bases at J, with 18 bases in the middle. With the Oncomine TCR Beta short-read assay, DNA from cultured CD4+ T cells was sequenced. A single record per CDR3 protein comes from TCRdb applying MiXCR to the PCR reads. Found here are over 10,000 distinct CDR3 sequences, approximately 57% of them singletons; the top ten hold about an eighth. Study-wide results and caveats: The great majority, 304 of 307 vaccine-specific clones, proved spike mono-reactive in convalescent patients.

The chain couples TRBV2 to TRBJ1-5; D remains unclear. This sequence was found in a human donor who had recovered from COVID-19. The sequenced sample was CD4+ T cells from blood, cultured in vitro. The CDR3 coding sequence is TGTGCCAGCTCCTGGAAGCTGGCAAGTAATCAGCCCCAGCATTTT. Its protein product is CASSWKLASNQPQHF.